This T cell receptor (beta chain) was captured in a study of vaccination effects on CD4 cells after COVID-19. Study results and caveats: Clones from infection and from vaccination both contracted markedly late after vaccination. Early timepoints after infection were absent, and convalescent patients were few in the study.

With regard to this clone: Its antigen is undetermined.

Sequenced by immunoSEQ multiplex PCR; TCRdb stores in-frame clones only, minus some. The sample records under 45,000 clones, 70% being singletons. Using viral peptide pools, the ViraFEST assay grew out antigen-specific CD4+ T cells prior to sequencing. Following an approximately 11-day culture, CD4+ T cells were purified. None of the vaccinated had previously contracted SARS-CoV-2, and their nucleocapsid antibodies tested negative. Each culture had half its medium swapped for IL-2 medium on days 3 and 7. CDR3 length: 14 residues. CDR1 and CDR2 from the germline V gene are SGHAT and FQNNGV. V was shortened by 5 bases and J by 6 bases, with 15 bases between the two germline ends.

V is TRBV11-2 and J is TRBJ2-3; tentative D call: TRBD2 (5 bases). This material consisted of CD4+ T cells from PBMCs cultured with HCoV-OC43 spike peptides, taken before COVID-19 vaccination. Subset of the sample: HCoV-OC43 spike overlapping peptide pool stimulation. This TCR was sampled from a human donor who received a COVID-19 vaccine. The CDR3 loop reads CASSNRGLSDTQYF. CDR3 sequence (DNA): TGTGCCAGCAGCAACCGTGGACTTTCGGATACGCAGTATTTT. Based on the CDR3 plus reference TRBV11-2 and TRBJ2-3, the full variable domain is EAGVAQSPRYKIIEKRQSVAFWCNPISGHATLYWYQQILGQGPKLLIQFQNNGVVDDSQLPKDRFSAERLKGVDSTLKIQPAKLEDSAVYLCASSNRGLSDTQYFGPGTRLTVL.